This T cell receptor beta chain is drawn from a study of tumor-infiltrating lymphocytes in localized non-small cell lung cancer. Libraries were prepared by immunoSEQ multiplex PCR; TCRdb keeps only in-frame clonotypes and omits some of them. Of some 17,000 clones in the sample, around 82% are singletons; the top ten hold under 13%. In its sample, this clone ranks as medium-sized. Its target is unknown. The germline gives CDR1 SGHDN, CDR2 FVKESK. This CDR3 has 19 amino acids. J gave up 0 bases and V 4 bases, and 8 bases lay outside the gene matches. Study results and limitations: IM1 and IM2 tumors showed no difference in T-cell fraction.

The source material was uninvolved lung tissue not adjacent to the tumor. The sequence derives from a human donor with non-small cell lung cancer. J is TRBJ2-6 and V is TRBV14; 11 bases are shared with TRBD2. The CDR3 region has the DNA TGTGCCAGCAGCCCCTATTTACTAGCGGGGGTCTCTGGGGCCAACGTCCTGACTTTC. It yields the protein CASSPYLLAGVSGANVLTF. The complete variable domain, with remaining parts taken from reference TRBV14 and TRBJ2-6, reads EAGVTQFPSHSVIEKGQTVTLRCDPISGHDNLYWYRRVMGKEIKFLLHFVKESKQDESGMPNNRFLAERTGGTYSTLKVQPAELEDSGVYFCASSPYLLAGVSGANVLTFGAGSRLTVL.